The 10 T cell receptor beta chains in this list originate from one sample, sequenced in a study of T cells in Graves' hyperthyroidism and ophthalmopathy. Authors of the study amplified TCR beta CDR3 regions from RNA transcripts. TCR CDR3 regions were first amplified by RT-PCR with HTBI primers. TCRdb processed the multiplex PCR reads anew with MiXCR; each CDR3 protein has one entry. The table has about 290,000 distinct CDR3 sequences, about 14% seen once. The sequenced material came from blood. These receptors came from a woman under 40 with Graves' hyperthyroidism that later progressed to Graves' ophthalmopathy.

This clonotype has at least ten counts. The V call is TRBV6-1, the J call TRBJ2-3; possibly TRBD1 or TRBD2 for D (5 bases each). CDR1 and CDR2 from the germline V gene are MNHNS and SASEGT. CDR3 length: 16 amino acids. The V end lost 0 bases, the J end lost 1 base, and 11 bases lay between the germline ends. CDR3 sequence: CASSEATDYRTDTQYF. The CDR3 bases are TGTGCCAGCAGTGAAGCGACAGACTACCGCACAGATACGCAGTATTTT.

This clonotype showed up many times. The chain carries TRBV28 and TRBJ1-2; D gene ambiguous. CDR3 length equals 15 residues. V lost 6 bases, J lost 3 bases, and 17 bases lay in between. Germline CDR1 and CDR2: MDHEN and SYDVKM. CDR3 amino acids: CASRQMRHVDYGYTF. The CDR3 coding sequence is TGTGCCAGCAGACAGATGCGTCACGTGGACTATGGCTACACCTTC.

The CDR3 DNA follows: TGTGCCAGCACTCTTAGCGGGAGGGCCCGAACCGGGGAGCTGTTTTTT. Translation gives CASTLSGRARTGELFF. The rearrangement joins TRBV28 to TRBJ2-2, with 11 bases matching TRBD2. V lost 7 bases, J lost 5 bases, and 9 bases stayed unmatched. The germline CDR1 and CDR2 sequences are MDHEN and SYDVKM. This CDR3 has 16 amino acids. The full variable domain, with the rest looked up from reference TRBV28 and TRBJ2-2, is DVKVTQSSRYLVKRTGEKVFLECVQDMDHENMFWYRQDPGLGLRLIYFSYDVKMKEKGDIPEGYSVSREKKERFSLILESASTNQTSMYLCASTLSGRARTGELFFGEGSRLTVL.

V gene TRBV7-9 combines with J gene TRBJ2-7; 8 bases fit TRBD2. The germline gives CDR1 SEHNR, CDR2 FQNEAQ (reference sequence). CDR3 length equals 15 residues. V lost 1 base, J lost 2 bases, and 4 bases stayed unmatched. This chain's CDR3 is CASSLVRRGAYEQYF. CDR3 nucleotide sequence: TGTGCCAGCAGCTTAGTTCGGCGGGGGGCCTACGAGCAGTACTTC.

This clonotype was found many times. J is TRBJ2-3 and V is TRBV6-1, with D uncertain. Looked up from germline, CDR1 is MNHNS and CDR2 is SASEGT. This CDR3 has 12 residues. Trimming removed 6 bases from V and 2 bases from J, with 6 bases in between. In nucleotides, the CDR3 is TGTGCCAGCAGATCTGACACAGATACGCAGTATTTT. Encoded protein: CASRSDTDTQYF.

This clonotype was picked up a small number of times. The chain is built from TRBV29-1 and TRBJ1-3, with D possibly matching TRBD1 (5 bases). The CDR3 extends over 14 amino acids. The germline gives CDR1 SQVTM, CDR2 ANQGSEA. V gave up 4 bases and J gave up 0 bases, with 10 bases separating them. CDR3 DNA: TGCAGCGTTGCCAGGGACCTCTCTGGAAACACCATATATTTT. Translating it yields CSVARDLSGNTIYF. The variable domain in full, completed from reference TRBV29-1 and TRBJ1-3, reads SAVISQKPSRDICQRGTSLTIQCQVDSQVTMMFWYRQQPGQSLTLIATANQGSEATYESGFVIDKFPISRPNLTFSTLTVSNMSPEDSSIYLCSVARDLSGNTIYFGEGSWLTVV.

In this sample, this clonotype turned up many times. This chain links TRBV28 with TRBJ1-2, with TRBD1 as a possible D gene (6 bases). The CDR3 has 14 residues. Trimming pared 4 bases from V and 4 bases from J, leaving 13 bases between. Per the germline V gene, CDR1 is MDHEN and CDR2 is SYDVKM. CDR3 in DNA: TGTGCCAGCAGTTCGTCAGGGGTCTCCTATGGCTACACCTTC. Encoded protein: CASSSSGVSYGYTF.

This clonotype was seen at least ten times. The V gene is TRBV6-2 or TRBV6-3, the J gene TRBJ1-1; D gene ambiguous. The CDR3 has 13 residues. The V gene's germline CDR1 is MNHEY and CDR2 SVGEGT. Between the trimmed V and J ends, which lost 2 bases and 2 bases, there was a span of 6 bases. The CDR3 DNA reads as TGTGCCAGCAGTTACCCCCCTAACACTGAAGCTTTCTTT. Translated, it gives CASSYPPNTEAFF.

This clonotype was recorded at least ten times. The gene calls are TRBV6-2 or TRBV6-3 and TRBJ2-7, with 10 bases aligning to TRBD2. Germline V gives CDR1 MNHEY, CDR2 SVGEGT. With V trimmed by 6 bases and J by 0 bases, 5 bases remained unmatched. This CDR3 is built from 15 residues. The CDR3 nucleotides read TGTGCCAGCAGCACCTGGACTAGCGGCTCCTACGAGCAGTACTTC. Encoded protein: CASSTWTSGSYEQYF.

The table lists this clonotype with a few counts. CDR3 sequence (DNA): TGTGCCAGCAGCCCCAAGGGGGCCAACGTCCTGACTTTC. Protein: CASSPKGANVLTF. V and J are TRBV7-3 and TRBJ2-6; D gene uncertain. V was cut by 5 bases and J by 4 bases, with 6 bases left in between. Germline CDR1 and CDR2: SGHTA and FQGTGA. CDR3 length: 13 residues. Supplemented by reference TRBV7-3 and TRBJ2-6, the full variable domain reads GAGVSQTPSNKVTEKGKYVELRCDPISGHTALYWYRQSLGQGPEFLIYFQGTGAADDSGLPNDRFFAVRPEGSVSTLKIQRTERGDSAVYLCASSPKGANVLTFGAGSRLTVL.